One and the same sample provided the 30 T cell receptor beta chains below, sequenced in a study of blood T cells in healthy people across ages. For the second PCR, which ran for about 7 to 12 cycles, a sample-barcoded 5' primer and a J-beta primer mix were used. One entry per CDR3 protein results from TCRdb running MiXCR on the 5' RACE reads. The table shows 730,000 or so distinct CDR3 sequences, with around 43% occurring only once. Sequenced input: blood. The receptors here all came from a man older than 75 in good health.

The V call is TRBV7-2, the J call TRBJ2-3, with a possible D match to TRBD2 (5 bases). Germline V gene data show CDR1 as SGHTA and CDR2 as FQGNSA. The V gene lost 5 bases and the J gene lost 2 bases, with 14 bases spanning the gap. The CDR3 spans 15 residues. The CDR3 loop reads CASSNSEVNTDTQYF. The DNA of the CDR3 is TGTGCCAGCAGCAATAGCGAGGTTAACACAGATACGCAGTATTTT.

The genes are TRBV29-1 and TRBJ2-3; 7 bases line up with TRBD1. The CDR3 runs 13 residues. Looked up from germline, CDR1 is SQVTM and CDR2 is ANQGSEA. V shed 7 bases, J shed 2 bases, and the junction held 6 bases outside the gene matches. The CDR3 loop is CSGQGRVTDTQYF. CDR3 nucleotides: TGCAGCGGACAGGGACGTGTCACAGATACGCAGTATTTT.

The rearrangement joins TRBV4-3 to TRBJ2-5; D is unresolved. V was shortened by 0 bases and J by 2 bases, with 19 bases between the two germline ends. The CDR3 length is 18 residues. Looked up from germline, CDR1 is LGHNA and CDR2 is YSLEER. In nucleotides, the CDR3 is TGCGCCAGCAGCCAAGATAACGGGCTACCTTACTCTCAAGAGACCCAGTACTTC. This translates into CASSQDNGLPYSQETQYF.

This clonotype has a count of ten or more. This chain uses TRBV5-1 with TRBJ2-5; D is possibly TRBD2 (6 bases). Trimming left V 1 base short and J 0 bases short, with 13 bases between. The CDR3 contains 16 residues. Germline CDR1 reads SGHRS; CDR2 reads YFSETQ. The chain's CDR3 is CASSLSGLGYQETQYF. The CDR3 coding sequence is TGCGCCAGCAGCTTGAGCGGGTTGGGGTACCAAGAGACCCAGTACTTC.

The chain is built from TRBV4-2 and TRBJ2-5, with 16 bases fitting TRBD2. Trimming at V came to 2 bases and at J to 3 bases, leaving 3 bases not matched to a gene. CDR1 is LGHNA, CDR2 YNFKEQ, per germline. The CDR3 is 17 amino acids. The CDR3 bases are TGTGCCAGCAGCCAATACGGGACTAGCGGGGGGGAAGAGACCCAGTACTTC. Translated: CASSQYGTSGGEETQYF.

The rearrangement joins TRBV11-3 to TRBJ2-6; D not certain. Between the trimmed V and J ends, which lost 5 bases and 0 bases, there was a span of 20 bases. This CDR3 has 19 amino acids. Germline V lookup: CDR1 SGHNT, CDR2 YENEEA. The CDR3 protein is CASSLLRESVSSGANVLTF. CDR3 nucleotide sequence: TGTGCCAGCAGCCTACTTCGAGAAAGCGTTAGCTCTGGGGCCAACGTCCTGACTTTC.

The chain is built from TRBV12-3 or TRBV12-4 and TRBJ1-1; TRBD1 agrees at 7 bases. V trimming: 6 bases; J trimming: 1 base; junction bases outside the gene matches: 5. This CDR3 is 14 amino acids long. The CDR3 nucleotides read TGTGCCAGCAGCCCTAGACAGGGGAACACTGAAGCTTTCTTT. Translated: CASSPRQGNTEAFF.

This rearrangement joins TRBV10-1 to TRBJ2-3, with D tentatively TRBD2 (6 bases). V lost 5 bases, J lost 3 bases, and 15 bases lay in between. Germline assignment: CDR1 WNHNN and CDR2 SYGVQD (reference sequence). The length of the CDR3 is 15 residues. The CDR3 spells CASSMSSEPTDTQYF. The CDR3 region has the DNA TGCGCCAGCAGTATGTCTAGCGAACCAACAGATACGCAGTATTTT.

In regard to this clonotype: This may be a read error, as it is one base from a much larger clone. The rearrangement links TRBV24-1 to TRBJ2-1; D may be TRBD1 (6 bases). Germline lookup yields CDR1 KGHDR and CDR2 SFDVKD. The CDR3 has 13 residues. The CDR3 DNA reads TGTGCCACCGGTGAGCTAGGGGGTACTGAGCAGTTCTTC. Translating it yields CATGELGGTEQFF.

The chain joins TRBV7-2 to TRBJ2-7; D gene ambiguous. The CDR3 runs 14 residues. Trimming left V 1 base short and J 5 bases short, with 12 bases between. In germline, CDR1 is SGHTA, CDR2 FQGNSA. The CDR3 region has the DNA TGTGCCAGCAGCTTAGGATTCGAGACCGACGAGCAGTACTTC. It is translated as CASSLGFETDEQYF.

This clonotype was seen repeatedly, ten times or more. V usage is TRBV5-1 and J usage is TRBJ2-1; no clear D gene. From germline, CDR1 is SGHRS and CDR2 YFSETQ. The length of the CDR3 is 13 residues. The V end was cut by 0 bases, the J end by 5 bases, with 6 bases between. This CDR3 is CASSLAPDNEQFF. CDR3 nucleotide sequence: TGCGCCAGCAGCTTGGCACCCGACAATGAGCAGTTCTTC.

As concerns this clonotype: A junction boundary mismatches the germline segment, possibly from a read error. The CDR3 sequence: CDTSDHTTGEGDEQFF. CDR3 coding DNA: TGTGACACCAGTGATCATACGACAGGGGAAGGTGATGAGCAGTTCTTC. This chain links TRBV24-1 with TRBJ2-1, with TRBD1 identical over 8 bases. Germline loops: CDR1 KGHDR, CDR2 SFDVKD. CDR3 length equals 16 residues.

The rearrangement joins TRBV27 to TRBJ2-6; D is unresolved. Looked up from germline, CDR1 is MNHEY and CDR2 is SMNVEV (reference sequence). The CDR3 consists of 13 residues. The V gene lost 6 bases and the J gene lost 7 bases, with 10 bases spanning the gap. CDR3 nucleotides: TGTGCCAGCAGAGCCGGTCGAGCCAACGTCCTGACTTTC. It specifies CASRAGRANVLTF.

The gene calls are TRBV7-2 and TRBJ1-2, with D possibly TRBD1 on 5 matching bases. CDR1 and CDR2 from the germline V gene are SGHTA and FQGNSA. The length of the CDR3 is 20 residues. The V end was cut by 9 bases, the J end by 2 bases, with 34 bases between. As DNA, the CDR3 is TGTGCCAGTAGGGGATACAAGGACGACAGTTTCACCCGGACCAACTATGGCTACACCTTC. Protein: CASRGYKDDSFTRTNYGYTF.

The genes are TRBV2 and TRBJ2-7; 7 bases fit TRBD2. The CDR3 covers 14 residues. Trimming cost V 4 bases and J 2 bases; bases outside gene matches: 5. Germline assignment: CDR1 SNHLY and CDR2 FYNNEI. The CDR3 nucleotides are TGTGCCAGCAGTGGGGGGGGTAAGACCTACGAGCAGTACTTC. The encoded protein is CASSGGGKTYEQYF.

This clonotype has ten or more counts. The genes are TRBV12-3 or TRBV12-4 and TRBJ2-7; 7 positions agree with TRBD2. The CDR3 sequence is 13 residues long. Trimming at V came to 0 bases and at J to 7 bases, leaving 3 bases not matched to a gene. The CDR3 nucleotides read TGTGCCAGCAGTTTAGCGGGAGGGAGGGAGCAGTACTTC. Its protein product is CASSLAGGREQYF.

In its sample, this clonotype was seen a few times. The V call is TRBV5-1, the J call TRBJ2-7, with 8 bases that match TRBD2. V gave up 0 bases and J gave up 5 bases; unmatched junction bases: 10. Germline assignment: CDR1 SGHRS and CDR2 YFSETQ. The CDR3 is 16 residues long. CDR3 sequence: CASSLAGSGGQHEQYF. The DNA of the CDR3 is TGCGCCAGCAGCTTGGCCGGGTCGGGAGGGCAACACGAGCAGTACTTC.

This clonotype was counted only a few times. The V gene is TRBV7-6, the J gene TRBJ1-5; 11 positions match TRBD1. The germline V gene encodes CDR1 SGHVS and CDR2 FNYEAQ. J was trimmed by 7 bases and V by 5 bases; bases with no gene match: 4. This CDR3 has 14 amino acids. The CDR3 reads CASSAGQGGQPQHF. CDR3 DNA sequence: TGTGCCAGCAGCGCGGGACAGGGGGGCCAGCCCCAGCATTTT.

Of note for this clonotype: With a much larger clone just one base away, this may be a read error. J is TRBJ2-1 and V is TRBV12-3 or TRBV12-4, with a weak D call TRBD1 (5 bases). The V gene lost 8 bases and the J gene lost 7 bases, with 15 bases spanning the gap. The CDR3 extends over 13 amino acids. The CDR3 DNA follows: TGTGCCAGCGGAACTGGACAACGTAATGAGCAGTTCTTC. Residues: CASGTGQRNEQFF.

CDR3 DNA sequence: TGCAGTGCTAGGTGGCTAGCGGGTGCCTACAATGAGCAGTTCTTC. This codes for CSARWLAGAYNEQFF. V and J are TRBV20-1 and TRBJ2-1, with 8 bases lining up with TRBD2. This CDR3 spans 15 amino acids. CDR1 is DFQATT, CDR2 SNEGSKA, per germline (reference sequence). V dropped 3 bases and J dropped 2; count of bases not matched to a gene: 6.

This clonotype was counted a few times. This chain connects TRBV10-3 to TRBJ2-1; no clear D gene. V was clipped by 2 bases and J by 6 bases, with 5 bases between them. The CDR3 runs 12 residues. Germline assignment: CDR1 ENHRY and CDR2 SYGVKD. The CDR3 bases are TGTGCCATCAGTGAGGGGTTCAATGAGCAGTTCTTC. It encodes CAISEGFNEQFF.

This clonotype was counted a few times. The V gene is TRBV7-9, the J gene TRBJ1-2; D not certain. Germline CDR1 and CDR2: SEHNR and FQNEAQ (reference sequence). The CDR3 totals 11 residues. Trimming stripped 1 base from V and 8 bases from J, with 5 bases between. The chain's CDR3 is CASSLGPGYTF. CDR3 coding DNA: TGTGCCAGCAGCTTAGGCCCCGGCTACACCTTC.

The rearrangement links TRBV3-1 to TRBJ2-5; 10 bases align to TRBD2. Germline V lookup: CDR1 LGHDT, CDR2 YNNKEL (reference sequence). CDR3 length: 16 amino acids. J was trimmed by 5 bases and V by 8 bases; bases with no gene match: 14. The CDR3 DNA reads TGTGCCAGCCGCTTAGGAAGCGGGGGGGCGTCGGAGACCCAGTACTTC. Protein: CASRLGSGGASETQYF.

V is TRBV20-1 and J is TRBJ2-1; 15 nucleotides line up with TRBD2. Per the germline V gene, CDR1 is DFQATT and CDR2 is SNEGSKA (reference sequence). This CDR3 contains 18 residues. The J segment lost 1 base and the V segment lost 5 bases, leaving 9 bases of the junction unmatched. The CDR3 bases are TGCAGTGCTCGAGGACTAGCGGGGGGGCCCACTTCCTACAATGAGCAGTTCTTC. Its protein product is CSARGLAGGPTSYNEQFF.

This clonotype was picked up a small number of times. The CDR3 nucleotides are TGTGCCAGCAGTTTTAAGCGGGAGTGGGAGACCCAGTACTTC. The encoded protein is CASSFKREWETQYF. The chain uses TRBV12-3 or TRBV12-4 and TRBJ2-5; TRBD2 aligns across 8 bases. This CDR3 is 14 amino acids long. After removal of 3 bases from V and 5 bases from J, the junction contained 5 bases not matched to a gene.

On this clonotype: A much bigger clone sits one base away, suggesting this may be a read error. This chain links TRBV20-1 with TRBJ1-2, with 7 bases that match TRBD1. Germline V gene lookup returns CDR1 DFQATT and CDR2 SNEGSKA (reference sequence). The CDR3 length is 12 residues. The CDR3 sequence is CRAPGGGGGYTF. The CDR3 nucleotides read TGCCGTGCCCCGGGAGGGGGCGGGGGCTACACCTTC.

This clonotype was recorded many times. This rearrangement joins TRBV29-1 to TRBJ2-3; 9 bases are shared with TRBD1. V was pared by 4 bases and J by 8 bases, with 4 bases of the junction left unmatched. The CDR3 is 12 amino acids. The germline CDR1 and CDR2 sequences are SQVTM and ANQGSEA. The CDR3 DNA reads as TGCAGCGTTGGGGACAGGGCCAGTACGCAGTATTTT. Translation gives CSVGDRASTQYF.

The chain's CDR3 is CSASIRTGPIQETQFF. As DNA, the CDR3 is TGCAGTGCTAGTATAAGGACAGGGCCAATTCAAGAGACCCAGTTCTTC. The chain uses TRBV20-1 and TRBJ2-1; 8 nucleotides agree with TRBD1. V shed 3 bases and J 13 bases; nucleotides not matched to a gene: 20. The CDR3 contains 16 residues. The germline V gene has CDR1 DFQATT and CDR2 SNEGSKA (reference sequence).

This clonotype was seen at least ten times. The chain links TRBV29-1 to TRBJ2-7; the D gene could be TRBD1 or TRBD2 (5 bases each). CDR1 and CDR2 from the germline V gene are SQVTM and ANQGSEA. This CDR3 contains 12 residues. The V and J ends lost 6 bases and 3 bases respectively, with 12 bases between them. CDR3 coding DNA: TGCAGCGTCCGGGACGCCAGCTACGAGCAGTACTTC. Protein: CSVRDASYEQYF.

This clonotype was observed a handful of times. J is TRBJ2-7 and V is TRBV28; D ambiguous. Trimming took 7 bases from V and 4 from J, leaving 5 bases between them. CDR1 is MDHEN and CDR2 is SYDVKM in the germline V gene. CDR3 length: 10 amino acids. The DNA for the CDR3 is TGTGCCAGCAAAGATTACGAGCAGTACTTC. Amino acids: CASKDYEQYF.